The rows below give T cell receptor beta chains drawn from one sample of a study of cytomegalovirus exposure and HLA in healthy donors. Sequencing used immunoSEQ multiplex PCR; TCRdb keeps in-frame clones, though not all of them. The sample has a few hundred thousand clones; 65% to 90% are singletons. Sample: PBMCs. The receptors shown here come from a woman between 18 and 29 years old in good health and CMV-seronegative. Both conserved end residues are part of each CDR3. D genes are given only for firm matches. Size is omitted from some rows. Given values are once, few, many or a class for expanded clones.

d_gene	len	abundance	v_gene	j_gene	CDR3aa	CDR3nt
TRBD2	14	-	TRBV4-2	TRBJ2-1	CASSQGGGPDEQFF	TGTGCCAGCAGCCAAGGGGGAGGGCCGGATGAGCAGTTCTTC
-	17	-	TRBV5-4	TRBJ2-1	CASSLEGVGSAYNEQFF	TGTGCCAGCAGCTTGGAAGGGGTGGGATCTGCCTACAATGAGCAGTTCTTC
TRBD1	17	-	TRBV28	TRBJ1-1	CASSLSLPGQKNTEAFF	TGTGCCAGCAGTTTGTCCCTCCCGGGACAGAAGAACACTGAAGCTTTCTTT
-	17	-	TRBV14	TRBJ1-2	CASSQEWQAQGGYGYTF	TGTGCCAGCAGCCAAGAGTGGCAGGCCCAAGGAGGCTATGGCTACACCTTC
-	15	-	TRBV5-1	TRBJ1-3	CASSLQGSSGNTIYF	TGCGCCAGCAGCTTGCAGGGGAGCTCTGGAAACACCATATATTTT
-	13	-	TRBV7-6	TRBJ2-3	CASSLAGPDTQYF	TGTGCCAGCAGCTTAGCGGGCCCAGATACGCAGTATTTT
TRBD1	16	-	TRBV6-6	TRBJ1-2	CASSYGPGTGNYGYTF	TGTGCCAGCAGTTACGGTCCCGGGACAGGGAACTATGGCTACACCTTC
-	16	-	TRBV28	TRBJ2-3	CASSLLGPGWYDTQYF	TGTGCCAGCAGTTTATTGGGGCCAGGGTGGTACGATACGCAGTATTTT
-	12	-	TRBV7-3	TRBJ1-1	CASSTQGTEAFF	TGTGCCAGCAGCACCCAGGGTACTGAAGCTTTCTTT
TRBD1	15	-	TRBV18	TRBJ1-4	CASSPPGQGGEKLFF	TGTGCCAGCTCACCACCGGGACAGGGTGGTGAAAAACTGTTTTTT
-	15	-	TRBV25-1	TRBJ1-3	CASSEGQVSGNTIYF	TGTGCCAGCAGTGAGGGGCAGGTCTCTGGAAACACCATATATTTT
TRBD2	15	-	TRBV25-1	TRBJ2-5	CASSGPKRGQETQYF	TGTGCCAGCAGTGGCCCGAAGCGGGGGCAAGAGACCCAGTACTTC
-	16	-	TRBV29-1	TRBJ2-1	CSVEPGVASSYNEQFF	TGCAGCGTTGAACCCGGGGTAGCGAGCTCCTACAATGAGCAGTTCTTC
-	14	-	TRBV5-4	TRBJ1-1	CASSLRVIGAEAFF	TGTGCCAGCAGCCTCAGGGTTATCGGCGCTGAAGCTTTCTTT
-	16	-	TRBV10-2	TRBJ2-3	CASSEVIAADTDTQYF	TGCGCCAGCAGTGAGGTTATCGCGGCAGATACAGATACGCAGTATTTT
-	15	-	TRBV6-5	TRBJ1-3	CASSYSTYSGNTIYF	TGTGCCAGCAGTTACTCAACCTACTCTGGAAACACCATATATTTT
-	15	-	TRBV5-1	TRBJ1-1	CASSLAAGRGTEAFF	TGCGCCAGCAGCTTGGCAGCCGGACGGGGCACTGAAGCTTTCTTT
TRBD1	15	-	TRBV27	TRBJ2-7	CASSGPGQGVYEQYF	TGTGCCAGCAGTGGCCCGGGACAGGGGGTTTACGAGCAGTACTTC
TRBD1	13	-	TRBV6-5	TRBJ2-7	CASLDRVTYEQYF	TGTGCCAGCCTGGACAGGGTCACCTACGAGCAGTACTTC
-	14	-	TRBV5-1	TRBJ1-1	CASSLPGEATEAFF	TGCGCCAGCAGCTTGCCCGGTGAGGCCACTGAAGCTTTCTTT
TRBD1	16	-	TRBV6-5	TRBJ1-2	CASSYLLPRDRDGYTF	TGTGCCAGCAGTTACTTACTTCCCCGGGACAGGGACGGCTACACCTTC
TRBD1	11	-	TRBV30	TRBJ1-1	CAWRDRIEAFF	TGTGCCTGGAGGGACAGGATTGAAGCTTTCTTT
TRBD1	15	-	TRBV7-9	TRBJ1-6	CASSLMGTGQSPLHF	TGTGCCAGCAGCTTAATGGGGACAGGGCAATCACCCCTCCACTTT
-	13	-	TRBV25-1	TRBJ2-5	CASSDEGRETQYF	TGTGCCAGCAGTGACGAGGGCCGGGAGACCCAGTACTTC
-	14	-	TRBV9	TRBJ1-3	CASSVQGTANTIYF	TGTGCCAGCAGCGTACAGGGTACCGCCAACACCATATATTTT
-	13	few	TRBV7-7	TRBJ2-7	CASSPGNSYEQYF	TGTGCTAGCAGCCCAGGGAATTCCTACGAGCAGTACTTC
TRBD1	15	-	TRBV6-4	TRBJ1-5	CASDRTGQPNQPQHF	TGTGCCAGCGATAGAACGGGACAGCCTAATCAGCCCCAGCATTTT
-	13	-	TRBV29-1	TRBJ1-1	CSVRRQENTEAFF	TGCAGCGTTCGAAGACAGGAGAACACTGAAGCTTTCTTT
-	18	-	TRBV4-3	TRBJ1-1	CASSQGTRSVVMDTEAFF	TGCGCCAGCAGCCAAGGAACTAGGTCCGTCGTAATGGACACTGAAGCTTTCTTT
TRBD1	16	-	TRBV5-1	TRBJ1-4	CASSPGTGGLLEKLFF	TGCGCCAGCAGCCCGGGGACAGGCGGTTTACTCGAAAAACTGTTTTTT
-	13	-	TRBV5-1	TRBJ2-1	CASQLPQGNEQFF	TGCGCCAGCCAATTACCACAGGGAAATGAGCAGTTCTTC
TRBD1	14	-	TRBV11-2	TRBJ2-7	CASSVGQGLHEQYF	TGTGCCAGCAGCGTGGGACAGGGTCTACACGAGCAGTACTTC
-	15	-	TRBV9	TRBJ2-2	CASSVGGQETGELFF	TGTGCCAGCAGCGTAGGGGGCCAGGAGACCGGGGAGCTGTTTTTT
-	14	-	TRBV6-5	TRBJ1-1	CASSYGRGNTEAFF	TGTGCCAGCAGTTATGGCCGCGGGAACACTGAAGCTTTCTTT
TRBD2	16	-	TRBV4-1	TRBJ2-1	CASSKGLAGVLAEQFF	TGCGCCAGCAGCAAGGGACTAGCGGGAGTATTGGCTGAGCAGTTCTTC
-	12	-	TRBV18	TRBJ1-1	CASSLLLTEAFF	TGTGCCAGCTCACTACTTCTCACTGAAGCTTTCTTT
-	14	-	TRBV7-3	TRBJ2-3	CASSETGSSDTQYF	TGTGCCAGCAGCGAAACGGGGTCCTCAGATACGCAGTATTTT